This T cell receptor beta chain is from a study of cytomegalovirus exposure and HLA in healthy donors. General study points: Previous analysis showed most TCR beta V segments were productive about 87% or about 30% of the time. Diagnosis of cytomegalovirus status made by the classifier reportedly showed high specificity and sensitivity. Analysis performed later showed TCR beta chains linked to HLA being more clonally expanded than equally common others.

Concerning this clone itself: Its antigen is unidentified.

60 Vbeta and 13 Jbeta primers were used in PCR. The table came from immunoSEQ multiplex PCR; TCRdb's copy has only in-frame clones and leaves some out. The sample lists roughly 190,000 clones, roughly 84% occurring once. V was cut by 3 bases and J by 5 bases, with 16 bases left in between. The CDR3 consists of 14 residues. Germline V lookup: CDR1 SQVTM, CDR2 ANQGSEA. The source is a woman in her fifties or sixties in good health and CMV-seropositive. This sequence joins TRBV29-1 and TRBJ1-1; D possibly corresponds to TRBD1 (6 bases). Sequenced sample: PBMCs. This CDR3 reads CSVEGGGPWTEAFF. In DNA, the CDR3 is TGCAGCGTTGAGGGGGGGGGCCCATGGACTGAAGCTTTCTTT.